Below, 14 T cell receptor beta chains from the same sample are listed, as sequenced in a study of blood T cell repertoires in COVID-19. Clones were read by immunoSEQ multiplex PCR, and TCRdb kept only the in-frame ones, dropping some. The sample has about 200,000 clones; around 90% are singletons. The sequenced material came from peripheral blood. The receptors shown here come from a man in his fifties or sixties with acute or convalescent COVID-19.

This chain links TRBV4-2 with TRBJ2-2; D call uncertain. This CDR3 is built from 15 residues. CDR1 and CDR2 from the germline V gene are LGHNA and YNFKEQ. The V end was cut by 0 bases, the J end by 4 bases, with 9 bases between. CDR3 sequence: CASSQDSTITGELFF. The CDR3 bases are TGTGCCAGCAGCCAAGATTCCACTATCACCGGGGAGCTGTTTTTT.

J is TRBJ2-7 and V is TRBV7-9; TRBD1 aligns across 7 bases. Germline CDR1 SEHNR, CDR2 FQNEAQ (reference sequence). V was clipped by 1 base and J by 7 bases; unmatched bases: 10. CDR3 length equals 15 residues. The CDR3 region has the DNA TGTGCCAGCAGCTTAGTAGGACAGGCGGGTACGGAGCAGTACTTC. Encoded protein: CASSLVGQAGTEQYF.

The CDR3 DNA reads as TGTGCCAGCAGTTTTCGGACAGGGGCAGGGCCCCAGCATTTT. Translation gives CASSFRTGAGPQHF. This chain uses TRBV6-5 with TRBJ1-5; 9 nucleotides match TRBD1. V lost 4 bases, J lost 9 bases, and 7 bases stayed unmatched. From germline, CDR1 is MNHEY and CDR2 SVGAGI. The CDR3 sequence is 14 residues long.

The chain has TRBV7-2 and TRBJ1-3, with 8 bases aligning to TRBD1. After removal of 5 bases from V and 0 bases from J, the junction contained 6 bases not matched to a gene. CDR1 SGHTA and CDR2 FQGNSA come from the germline V gene. There are 16 residues in the CDR3. CDR3 in DNA: TGTGCCAGCAGCCTGACAGGGGCCGACTCTGGAAACACCATATATTTT. It specifies CASSLTGADSGNTIYF. The entire variable domain, with the rest obtained from reference TRBV7-2 and TRBJ1-3, is as follows: GAGVSQSPSNKVTEKGKDVELRCDPISGHTALYWYRQSLGQGLEFLIYFQGNSAPDKSGLPSDRFSAERTGGSVSTLTIQRTQQEDSAVYLCASSLTGADSGNTIYFGEGSWLTVV.

This rearrangement joins TRBV25-1 to TRBJ2-5, with 9 bases lining up with TRBD1. V gave up 5 bases and J gave up 6 bases; unmatched junction bases: 10. The CDR3 has 15 amino acids. CDR1 MGHDK and CDR2 SYGVNS come from the germline V gene. CDR3 DNA sequence: TGTGCCAGCAGTCCCGACAGGGGGAACCTGAAGACCCAGTACTTC. It specifies CASSPDRGNLKTQYF.

The CDR3 protein is CASRTGNGANVLTF. CDR3 coding DNA: TGTGCCAGCCGGACAGGGAATGGGGCCAACGTCCTGACTTTC. The chain has TRBV6-5 and TRBJ2-6; 8 positions match TRBD1. In germline, CDR1 is MNHEY, CDR2 SVGAGI. V shed 8 bases, J shed 3 bases, and the junction held 3 bases outside the gene matches. The CDR3 has 14 residues.

V is TRBV3-1 (or the pseudogene TRBV3-2) and J is TRBJ1-1; 7 bases fit TRBD1. Germline V gives CDR1 LGHDT, CDR2 YNNKEL (reference sequence). V gave up 5 bases and J gave up 1 base; unmatched junction bases: 7. The CDR3 runs to 15 residues. The CDR3 nucleotides read TGTGCCAGCAGCTTTCCGGGACAGAGGAACACTGAAGCTTTCTTT. As protein: CASSFPGQRNTEAFF.

This chain links TRBV19 with TRBJ1-1; 10 bases match TRBD1. There are 13 residues in the CDR3. Trimming cost V 9 bases and J 1 base; bases outside gene matches: 2. CDR1 is LNHDA and CDR2 is SQIVND in the germline V gene (reference sequence). CDR3 sequence (DNA): TGTGCCAGCGACAGGGGGCCGAACACTGAAGCTTTCTTT. Its protein is CASDRGPNTEAFF.

This sequence joins TRBV18 and TRBJ2-5; 8 nucleotides align to TRBD2. Germline V gives CDR1 KGHSH, CDR2 LQKENI. J was trimmed by 5 bases and V by 8 bases; bases with no gene match: 16. The CDR3 runs 16 residues. CDR3 loop: CASQLSQASGSETQYF. CDR3 nucleotides: TGTGCCAGCCAACTTTCCCAGGCTAGCGGGTCGGAGACCCAGTACTTC.

The chain combines TRBV7-2 with TRBJ2-5; D remains unclear. Trimming stripped 2 bases from V and 1 base from J, with 11 bases between. The CDR3 length is 15 residues. Germline CDR1 and CDR2: SGHTA and FQGNSA. The CDR3 region is CASSLPLGSQETQYF. For the CDR3, the DNA is TGTGCCAGCAGCTTACCCCTTGGCAGCCAAGAGACCCAGTACTTC.

The chain employs TRBV28 and TRBJ2-7; D is ambiguous. Germline CDR1 is MDHEN and CDR2 is SYDVKM. The ends were cut back, 5 bases at V and 7 bases at J, with 9 bases in the middle. There are 11 residues in the CDR3. CDR3 DNA: TGTGCCAGCAGTCCTTTCGAGGAGCAGTACTTC. It is translated as CASSPFEEQYF.

The CDR3 DNA sequence: TGTGCCATCAGTGAGCCCAAGAGAGAGGGGGCGGCTAATGAAAAACTGTTTTTT. This encodes CAISEPKREGAANEKLFF. The chain employs TRBV10-3 and TRBJ1-4; TRBD1 matches at 7 bases. The trim removed 2 bases at V and 3 bases at J, leaving 12 bases unmatched. This CDR3 spans 18 amino acids. Germline loops: CDR1 ENHRY, CDR2 SYGVKD.

The gene calls are TRBV6-1 and TRBJ2-2; TRBD2 matches at 12 bases. Trimming removed 2 bases from V and 3 bases from J; junction bases left unmatched: 4. Germline V gene data show CDR1 as MNHNS and CDR2 as SASEGT. The CDR3 contains 17 residues. The CDR3 protein is CASSESRTSGDTGELFF. For the CDR3, the DNA is TGTGCCAGCAGTGAATCCAGGACTAGCGGGGACACCGGGGAGCTGTTTTTT.

This clone turned up a few times. The chain couples TRBV15 to TRBJ2-3, with 10 bases fitting TRBD2. The CDR3 length is 18 residues. Per the germline V gene, CDR1 is LNHNV and CDR2 is YYDKDF (reference sequence). The V and J ends lost 3 bases and 4 bases, in that order; junction bases with no gene match: 13. The chain's CDR3 is CATSSGGSGGAGADTQYF. As DNA, the CDR3 is TGTGCCACCAGCAGCGGGGGGAGCGGGGGGGCCGGGGCAGATACGCAGTATTTT.